The text below deals with one T cell receptor beta chain. Its antigen is undetermined. The record originates from a study of T-cell reconstitution after alpha-beta-depleted transplantation in children. Whole-study findings and limits: Diversity of TCRbeta at day 60 was high in some patients, arising from surviving recipient T cells and thymic progenitors. T-cell counts and diversity at one year post-transplant came mainly from newly produced T cells.

Unique molecular identifiers were incorporated during preparation of the TCRbeta library. TCRdb re-analysed the PCR reads in MiXCR, keeping a single row per CDR3 protein. The sample contains 77,000 or so distinct CDR3 sequences, less than 20% of which appear only once. The CDR3 length is 14 residues. The germline gives CDR1 SGHRS, CDR2 YFSETQ. The V gene end was trimmed by 4 bases and the J gene end by 9 bases; junction bases not matched to a gene: 7. The chain joins TRBV5-1 to TRBJ2-1; 10 bases line up with TRBD2. This sample comprised PBMCs, mostly from graft donor cells, obtained 360 days after TCRalphabeta/CD19-depleted stem cell transplant. The clonotype comes from a male patient aged 2-15 years who had a stem cell transplant for acute lymphoblastic leukemia, so the T cells may come from the graft donor. DNA for the CDR3: TGCGCCAGCAGCACCAGCGGGAGGGAGTTTGAGCAGTTCTTC. Encoded protein: CASSTSGREFEQFF.